Below are 27 T cell receptor beta chains sequenced from a single sample in a study of cytomegalovirus exposure and HLA in healthy donors. It was with 60 Vbeta and 13 Jbeta primers that the PCR ran. The method was immunoSEQ multiplex PCR; TCRdb's version includes in-frame clones alone and lacks a portion of them. The repertoire holds 210,000 or so clones, with just under 80% as singletons. The sequencing sample was made of PBMCs. The receptors were sampled from a boy younger than 18 in good health and CMV-seronegative.

The CDR3 loop is CASSPLDSADGYTF. CDR3 DNA: TGTGCCAGCTCACCATTGGACAGTGCAGATGGCTACACCTTC. This chain uses TRBV18 with TRBJ1-2, with D perhaps matching TRBD1 (6 bases). The CDR3 runs 14 residues. Trimming stripped 2 bases from V and 6 bases from J, with 13 bases between. Germline lookup yields CDR1 KGHSH and CDR2 LQKENI.

This clone appeared a single time. This chain joins TRBV6-1 and TRBJ1-2; D may be TRBD1 (5 bases). The CDR3 spans 15 residues. Germline-derived CDR1 and CDR2 are MNHNS and SASEGT. Between the trimmed V and J ends, which lost 0 bases and 0 bases, there was a span of 8 bases. This CDR3 reads CASSEAGGPNYGYTF. The CDR3 nucleotides read TGTGCCAGCAGTGAAGCGGGGGGACCTAACTATGGCTACACCTTC.

The V call is TRBV4-1, the J call TRBJ2-7; 12 bases agree with TRBD2. Germline V lookup: CDR1 MGHRA, CDR2 YSYEKL. This CDR3 is built from 17 residues. The V segment lost 1 base and the J segment 3 bases; nucleotides outside the gene matches: 7. CDR3 DNA: TGCGCCAGCAGCCAAGTTTTGCGACTAGCGGGAGACTACGAGCAGTACTTC. Translation gives CASSQVLRLAGDYEQYF.

The rearrangement joins TRBV6-5 to TRBJ2-3, with 7 positions matching TRBD2. V lost 4 bases and J lost 3; bases outside the gene matches: 4. Germline V lookup: CDR1 MNHEY, CDR2 SVGAGI. This CDR3 comprises 14 residues. The CDR3 sequence is CASSSGLSTDTQYF. The CDR3 DNA reads TGTGCCAGCAGTTCGGGACTATCTACAGATACGCAGTATTTT.

This clone appeared a few times. V gene TRBV7-9 combines with J gene TRBJ2-7; D is perhaps TRBD1 (6 bases). Germline CDR1 and CDR2: SEHNR and FQNEAQ (reference sequence). The CDR3 sequence is 19 residues long. V was cut by 5 bases and J by 1 base, with 27 bases left in between. For the CDR3, the DNA is TGTGCCAGCAGCCTCACTTCGTACGTACGGGACAAGAGGTCCTACGAGCAGTACTTC. Translation: CASSLTSYVRDKRSYEQYF. Supplemented by reference TRBV7-9 and TRBJ2-7, the full variable domain reads DTGVSQNPRHKITKRGQNVTFRCDPISEHNRLYWYRQTLGQGPEFLTYFQNEAQLEKSRLLSDRFSAERPKGSFSTLEIQRTEQGDSAMYLCASSLTSYVRDKRSYEQYFGPGTRLTVT.

The V and J genes are TRBV28 and TRBJ2-7, with 7 positions matching TRBD1. V shed 6 bases, J shed 4 bases, and the junction held 12 bases outside the gene matches. The germline gives CDR1 MDHEN, CDR2 SYDVKM. The CDR3 totals 15 residues. Here the CDR3 reads CASSLSRTGLYEQYF. CDR3 coding DNA: TGTGCCAGCAGCCTTTCTCGGACAGGTTTGTACGAGCAGTACTTC.

V is TRBV6-6 and J is TRBJ1-2; D remains unclear. The ends were cut back, 0 bases at V and 5 bases at J, with 7 bases in the middle. Germline V gene sequence: CDR1 MNHNY, CDR2 SVGAGI (reference sequence). This CDR3 contains 13 residues. The CDR3 nucleotides read TGTGCCAGCAGTTACTCGGCAGAATATGGCTACACCTTC. It yields the protein CASSYSAEYGYTF.

The V call is TRBV7-2, the J call TRBJ2-3, with 12 bases aligning to TRBD2. The CDR3 consists of 16 residues. Trimming took 5 bases from V and 2 from J; bases not matched to a gene: 5. CDR1 SGHTA and CDR2 FQGNSA come from the germline V gene. CDR3 bases: TGTGCCAGCAGCATAGGACTAGCGGGGAACACAGATACGCAGTATTTT. Residues: CASSIGLAGNTDTQYF.

The chain combines TRBV9 with TRBJ2-1; D is perhaps TRBD1 (6 bases). The CDR3 sequence is 12 residues long. V shed 3 bases and J shed 6 bases, with 7 bases lying between them. Germline V gene data show CDR1 as SGDLS and CDR2 as YYNGEE. The CDR3 coding sequence is TGTGCCAGCAGCGCGGACAGCAATGAGCAGTTCTTC. Encoded protein: CASSADSNEQFF.

The chain uses TRBV29-1 and TRBJ1-1; D not resolved. CDR1 is SQVTM and CDR2 is ANQGSEA in the germline V gene. The CDR3 is made up of 12 amino acids. Trimming pared 2 bases from V and 1 base from J, leaving 5 bases between. Here the CDR3 reads CSVEPGNTEAFF. CDR3 sequence (DNA): TGCAGCGTTGAACCGGGGAACACTGAAGCTTTCTTT.

This clone was counted once. V and J are TRBV30 and TRBJ2-3; TRBD2 is a possible D gene (5 bases). CDR3 size: 15 residues. Trimming took off 3 bases at V and 2 bases at J, with 15 bases between the two ends. Germline V gene lookup returns CDR1 GTSNPN and CDR2 SVGIG (reference sequence). The CDR3 bases are TGTGCCTGGAGCTCCCCAGCGGCTCCCACAGATACGCAGTATTTT. Amino acid sequence: CAWSSPAAPTDTQYF.

The V call is TRBV30, the J call TRBJ1-5; D ambiguous. The CDR3 covers 15 residues. Looked up from germline, CDR1 is GTSNPN and CDR2 is SVGIG (reference sequence). V was shortened by 0 bases and J by 3 bases, with 12 bases between the two germline ends. The CDR3 sequence is CAWSVLAGLNQPQHF. CDR3 bases: TGTGCCTGGAGTGTACTAGCAGGCCTCAATCAGCCCCAGCATTTT.

This clone was picked up one time. V gene TRBV20-1 combines with J gene TRBJ2-2; tentative D call: TRBD2 (6 bases). Germline loops: CDR1 DFQATT, CDR2 SNEGSKA (reference sequence). This CDR3 is built from 11 residues. V was clipped by 5 bases and J by 7 bases, with 8 bases between them. CDR3 sequence reads: CSAGEDGELFF. CDR3 sequence (DNA): TGCAGTGCTGGGGAGGACGGGGAGCTGTTTTTT.

The gene calls are TRBV19 and TRBJ2-2; 8 nucleotides agree with TRBD2. Looked up from germline, CDR1 is LNHDA and CDR2 is SQIVND (reference sequence). Trimming took 4 bases from V and 2 from J; bases not matched to a gene: 12. The CDR3 length is 18 residues. The CDR3 region has the DNA TGTGCCAGTAGTACACCTTGGACTAGCTCTCACAACACCGGGGAGCTGTTTTTT. As protein: CASSTPWTSSHNTGELFF.

The V gene is TRBV11-3, the J gene TRBJ2-7, with a tentative D call TRBD2 (6 bases). The germline gives CDR1 SGHNT, CDR2 YENEEA. Deletions cut 5 bases from V and 2 bases from J, with 25 bases between. The CDR3 is made up of 18 amino acids. CDR3 protein: CASSPPFSAEGRTYEQYF. The CDR3 DNA reads as TGTGCCAGCAGCCCGCCGTTCTCGGCGGAGGGCCGCACCTACGAGCAGTACTTC.

This chain joins TRBV20-1 and TRBJ2-5; D unclear. V shed 4 bases and J shed 6 bases, with 9 bases lying between them. Germline loops: CDR1 DFQATT, CDR2 SNEGSKA (reference sequence). The CDR3 is made up of 11 amino acids. CDR3 DNA: TGCAGTGCTAAACCCAAGCAGACCCAGTACTTC. Protein sequence: CSAKPKQTQYF.

The J gene is TRBJ2-3, the V gene TRBV10-3; the D gene is possibly TRBD1 (5 bases). This CDR3 comprises 14 residues. CDR1 is ENHRY and CDR2 is SYGVKD in the germline V gene. With 8 bases removed from V and 2 bases from J, the gap between germline ends came to 14 bases. The CDR3 loop reads CAISGPDDTDTQYF. CDR3 nucleotides: TGTGCCATCTCAGGGCCAGATGACACAGATACGCAGTATTTT.

This rearrangement joins TRBV5-1 to TRBJ1-1; D is perhaps TRBD1 (5 bases). This CDR3 has 13 amino acids. The V end lost 4 bases, the J end lost 7 bases, and 14 bases lay between the germline ends. Germline CDR1 is SGHRS and CDR2 is YFSETQ. The CDR3 DNA reads TGCGCCAGCAGCCTCCAGGGATACCTTGAAGCTTTCTTT. Protein sequence: CASSLQGYLEAFF.

The CDR3 coding sequence is TGTGCCAGCATAGCCTCATTCCAGGGTGGTGGCTACACCTTC. Its protein product is CASIASFQGGGYTF. The gene calls are TRBV2 and TRBJ1-2; weak D call: TRBD1 (5 bases). The length of the CDR3 is 14 residues. The germline CDR1 and CDR2 sequences are SNHLY and FYNNEI. Trimming left V 7 bases short and J 7 bases short, with 19 bases between.

This clone was observed a handful of times. The V call is TRBV11-2, the J call TRBJ2-7, with TRBD1 identical over 8 bases. This CDR3 has 18 amino acids. V shed 4 bases, J shed 2 bases, and the junction held 16 bases outside the gene matches. Germline V lookup: CDR1 SGHAT, CDR2 FQNNGV. The CDR3 region has the DNA TGTGCCAGCAGCTCCATAAGGGTATGGCAGGGGGCTGCCTACGAGCAGTACTTC. Encoded protein: CASSSIRVWQGAAYEQYF.

In regard to this clone: At one end the junction does not follow the germline gene, possibly because of a read error. This chain joins TRBV6-1 and TRBJ1-2, with D perhaps matching TRBD1 (6 bases). Germline CDR1 and CDR2: MNHNS and SASEGT. The CDR3 extends over 14 amino acids. CDR3 DNA sequence: TGTGCCAGCAGTGAAATCCGGACAGACTATGGCTACCCCTTC. It codes for CASSEIRTDYGYPF.

V gene TRBV27 combines with J gene TRBJ2-5; TRBD1 matches at 10 bases. The germline CDR1 and CDR2 sequences are MNHEY and SMNVEV (reference sequence). The junction had 6 bases not matched to a gene; V was cut back by 2 bases and J by 9 bases. The CDR3 has 14 residues. CDR3 sequence (DNA): TGTGCCAGCAGTTTAGGGACAGGGGTGACGTCCCAGTACTTC. It codes for CASSLGTGVTSQYF.

As regards this clone: Other DNA sequences in the same sample also yield this CDR3. The genes are TRBV5-4 and TRBJ2-1; 9 bases are a match to TRBD1. The CDR3 contains 15 residues. Germline CDR1 reads SGHNT; CDR2 reads YYREEE (reference sequence). V trimming: 0 bases; J trimming: 4 bases; junction bases outside the gene matches: 2. CDR3 loop: CASSLDRGQYNEQFF. Here the CDR3 DNA reads TGTGCCAGCAGCTTGGACAGGGGGCAGTACAATGAGCAGTTCTTC.

V and J are TRBV5-4 and TRBJ2-7; 8 nucleotides line up with TRBD1. The germline CDR1 and CDR2 sequences are SGHNT and YYREEE (reference sequence). Unmatched junction bases numbered 12, after V lost 4 bases and J lost 6 bases. The CDR3 consists of 15 residues. In DNA, the CDR3 is TGTGCCAGCAGCCCAGGGCGGGACAGGCGTGGCGAGCAGTACTTC. Amino acids: CASSPGRDRRGEQYF.

This sequence joins TRBV5-1 and TRBJ1-1; D may be TRBD1 (5 bases). The CDR3 is 15 amino acids. V was pared by 0 bases and J by 4 bases, with 13 bases between. Germline lookup yields CDR1 SGHRS and CDR2 YFSETQ. In DNA, the CDR3 is TGCGCCAGCAGCTTGGGCTTTGGGGGGGGCACTGAAGCTTTCTTT. Amino acid sequence: CASSLGFGGGTEAFF.

This clone was counted between two and nine times. The chain employs TRBV27 and TRBJ2-5; D unclear. Per germline, CDR1 MNHEY and CDR2 SMNVEV (reference sequence). V shed 4 bases and J shed 2 bases, with 8 bases lying between them. This CDR3 contains 13 residues. CDR3 in amino acids: CASSSLEQETQYF. Here the CDR3 DNA reads TGTGCCAGCAGTTCCTTAGAACAAGAGACCCAGTACTTC.

The chain is built from TRBV4-1 and TRBJ2-7, with TRBD1 identical over 8 bases. The trim removed 1 base at V and 4 bases at J, leaving 15 bases unmatched. CDR3 size: 18 residues. The germline V gene encodes CDR1 MGHRA and CDR2 YSYEKL. CDR3 region: CASSQGTARGPPGYEQYF. CDR3 DNA sequence: TGCGCCAGCAGCCAAGGGACGGCCAGGGGGCCACCAGGGTACGAGCAGTACTTC.